Listed below are T cell receptor beta chains from one sample, sequenced in a study of blood T cell repertoires in COVID-19. Clones were sequenced by immunoSEQ multiplex PCR, and TCRdb holds only the in-frame ones, with some missing. The table shows roughly 180,000 clones, with around 85% occurring only once. The sequencing sample was made of peripheral blood. All receptors derive from an older man with active or convalescent COVID-19. Each CDR3 is given with its conserved first and last residue. A D gene is named only where the DNA matches it firmly. A row's size may be missing; if present it is once, few, many or a size class.

clone size: many
D gene: NA
V gene: TRBV5-1
J gene: TRBJ2-7
CDR3 DNA: TGCGCCAGCAGCTTGGCTGGGGCAGGGGATCTCTACGAGCAGTACTTC
CDR3 protein: CASSLAGAGDLYEQYF

clone size: NA
D gene: TRBD1
V gene: TRBV28
J gene: TRBJ1-5
CDR3 DNA: TGTGCCAGCAAAGCGGACAGGGGGCTCAATCAGCCCCAGCATTTT
CDR3 protein: CASKADRGLNQPQHF

clone size: NA
D gene: NA
V gene: TRBV5-1
J gene: TRBJ2-5
CDR3 DNA: TGCGCCAGCAGCTTGGGTCCCGGAGAGACCCAGTACTTC
CDR3 protein: CASSLGPGETQYF

clone size: few
D gene: NA
V gene: TRBV11-2
J gene: TRBJ2-3
CDR3 DNA: TGTGCCAGCAGACCCGACAGCCGAGATACGCAGTATTTT
CDR3 protein: CASRPDSRDTQYF

clone size: NA
D gene: NA
V gene: TRBV28
J gene: TRBJ1-1
CDR3 DNA: TGTGCCAGCAGTTTAGTACTTCGGAACACTGAAGCTTTCTTT
CDR3 protein: CASSLVLRNTEAFF

clone size: few
D gene: NA
V gene: TRBV6-5
J gene: TRBJ1-1
CDR3 DNA: TGTGCCAGCAGTTCCCACTCCGGAGGCCTTCAAGCTTTCTTT
CDR3 protein: CASSSHSGGLQAFF

clone size: NA
D gene: TRBD1
V gene: TRBV27
J gene: TRBJ1-1
CDR3 DNA: TGTGCCAGCCTCGGACAGGGGAGAACTGAAGCTTTCTTT
CDR3 protein: CASLGQGRTEAFF

clone size: NA
D gene: NA
V gene: TRBV27
J gene: TRBJ2-1
CDR3 DNA: TGTGCCAGCAGTCTCCCCCGGGGGAGGTTTTCCTACAATGAGCAGTTCTTC
CDR3 protein: CASSLPRGRFSYNEQFF

clone size: NA
D gene: TRBD2
V gene: TRBV5-1
J gene: TRBJ2-5
CDR3 DNA: TGCGCCAGCAGCTTGGTTATCGAGGCGGGGGGCGAGGGAGAGACCCAGTACTTC
CDR3 protein: CASSLVIEAGGEGETQYF

clone size: few
D gene: NA
V gene: TRBV5-4
J gene: TRBJ1-3
CDR3 DNA: TGTGCCAGCAGCTCCTCCTCTGGAAACACCATATATTTT
CDR3 protein: CASSSSSGNTIYF

clone size: NA
D gene: NA
V gene: TRBV5-4
J gene: TRBJ1-6
CDR3 DNA: TGTGCCAGCAGCTTGTACAGGGTGTTTTCACCCCTCCACTTT
CDR3 protein: CASSLYRVFSPLHF

clone size: NA
D gene: TRBD1
V gene: TRBV19
J gene: TRBJ1-1
CDR3 DNA: TGTGCCAGTAGTTCATCCACGACAGGGACGGGCACTGAAGCTTTCTTT
CDR3 protein: CASSSSTTGTGTEAFF

clone size: NA
D gene: TRBD2
V gene: TRBV7-8
J gene: TRBJ2-7
CDR3 DNA: TGTGCCAGCAGCTTAGGTGGGGGGGGCGAGCAGTACTTC
CDR3 protein: CASSLGGGGEQYF

clone size: NA
D gene: NA
V gene: TRBV9
J gene: TRBJ2-2
CDR3 DNA: TGTGCCAGCACCCCCTGGGGCGCAGGGACAAGGCAAACCGGGGAGCTGTTTTTT
CDR3 protein: CASTPWGAGTRQTGELFF

clone size: NA
D gene: TRBD2
V gene: TRBV5-4
J gene: TRBJ2-1
CDR3 DNA: TGTGCCAGCAGCTTGGTTTCCCGGGGGGAATACAATGAGCAGTTCTTC
CDR3 protein: CASSLVSRGEYNEQFF

clone size: NA
D gene: TRBD1
V gene: TRBV10-3
J gene: TRBJ2-5
CDR3 DNA: TGTGCCACCAAACTTACCCTCGGGACAGGGGAAGAGACCCAGTACTTC
CDR3 protein: CATKLTLGTGEETQYF

clone size: once
D gene: TRBD1
V gene: TRBV6-6
J gene: TRBJ1-2
CDR3 DNA: TGTGCCAGCAGTCCGACAGGGGATGGCTACACCTTC
CDR3 protein: CASSPTGDGYTF

clone size: NA
D gene: TRBD2
V gene: TRBV9
J gene: TRBJ2-2
CDR3 DNA: TGTGCCAGCAGCGACTCCTATAGCGGGAGGGCCAATGTCGGGGAGCTGTTTTTT
CDR3 protein: CASSDSYSGRANVGELFF

clone size: NA
D gene: NA
V gene: TRBV11-2
J gene: TRBJ1-4
CDR3 DNA: TGTGCCAGCAGCTCAATCCAGGGTATTGGGGGGAATGAAAAACTGTTTTTT
CDR3 protein: CASSSIQGIGGNEKLFF

clone size: NA
D gene: NA
V gene: TRBV18
J gene: TRBJ2-1
CDR3 DNA: TGTGCCAGCTCATCCCTAACAGGCCCTAGCTCCTACAATGAGCAGTTCTTC
CDR3 protein: CASSSLTGPSSYNEQFF

clone size: NA
D gene: TRBD1
V gene: TRBV5-1
J gene: TRBJ1-2
CDR3 DNA: TGCGCCAGCAGCTTAGGGACAGACGAATATCGTGGCTACACCTTC
CDR3 protein: CASSLGTDEYRGYTF

clone size: NA
D gene: NA
V gene: TRBV19
J gene: TRBJ1-1
CDR3 DNA: TGTGCCAGTAGTATCCCCAGGGTAAACACTGAAGCTTTCTTT
CDR3 protein: CASSIPRVNTEAFF

clone size: NA
D gene: TRBD2
V gene: TRBV3-1/TRBV3-2
J gene: TRBJ2-3
CDR3 DNA: TGTGCCAGCAGCAATCGACTGGTCGGGGGGGATACGCAGTATTTT
CDR3 protein: CASSNRLVGGDTQYF

clone size: NA
D gene: TRBD2
V gene: TRBV7-6
J gene: TRBJ2-3
CDR3 DNA: TGTGCCAGCAGCTTAGTTAGCGGGAGGATGGATACGCAGTATTTT
CDR3 protein: CASSLVSGRMDTQYF

clone size: NA
D gene: TRBD1
V gene: TRBV5-1
J gene: TRBJ2-2
CDR3 DNA: TGCGCCAGCAACTGGGCAGGGGGGAACACCGGGGAGCTGTTTTTT
CDR3 protein: CASNWAGGNTGELFF

clone size: NA
D gene: TRBD1
V gene: TRBV4-1
J gene: TRBJ1-5
CDR3 DNA: TGCGCCAGCAGCCAAGAAGACAGGGACGGTCAGCCCCAGCATTTT
CDR3 protein: CASSQEDRDGQPQHF

clone size: NA
D gene: TRBD2
V gene: TRBV5-1
J gene: TRBJ2-1
CDR3 DNA: TGCGCCAGCAGCTTACTAGCGGGAGGGAATGAGCAGTTCTTC
CDR3 protein: CASSLLAGGNEQFF

clone size: few
D gene: TRBD2
V gene: TRBV3-1/TRBV3-2
J gene: TRBJ2-7
CDR3 DNA: TGTGCCAGCAGCCAAAAGTCCCCGGGGCTAGCGGGAGAATACGAGCAGTACTTC
CDR3 protein: CASSQKSPGLAGEYEQYF

clone size: NA
D gene: NA
V gene: TRBV5-5
J gene: TRBJ2-2
CDR3 DNA: TGTGCCAGCAGCCAGGGACACCGGGTCACCGGGGAGCTGTTTTTT
CDR3 protein: CASSQGHRVTGELFF

clone size: once
D gene: TRBD1
V gene: TRBV19
J gene: TRBJ1-5
CDR3 DNA: TGTGCCAGTCGGGACAGACTCAATCAGCCCCAGCATTTT
CDR3 protein: CASRDRLNQPQHF

clone size: NA
D gene: TRBD1
V gene: TRBV11-2
J gene: TRBJ2-7
CDR3 DNA: TGTGCCAGCAGCCTGCGGACAGGGGTTTCCTACGAGCAGTACTTC
CDR3 protein: CASSLRTGVSYEQYF

clone size: NA
D gene: TRBD1
V gene: TRBV5-1
J gene: TRBJ2-7
CDR3 DNA: TGCGCCAGCAGCGGGACAGCTGTATACGAGCAGTACTTC
CDR3 protein: CASSGTAVYEQYF

clone size: NA
D gene: NA
V gene: TRBV27
J gene: TRBJ1-1
CDR3 DNA: TGTGCCAGCAGTCGACACGGGGGGGTGACTGAAGCTTTCTTT
CDR3 protein: CASSRHGGVTEAFF

clone size: NA
D gene: NA
V gene: TRBV5-1
J gene: TRBJ1-1
CDR3 DNA: TGCGCCAGCAGCTTGGGACAGGCTGAAGCTTTCTTT
CDR3 protein: CASSLGQAEAFF

clone size: NA
D gene: NA
V gene: TRBV6-5
J gene: TRBJ1-2
CDR3 DNA: TGTGCCAGCCATCCGGGATCCTATGGCTACACCTTC
CDR3 protein: CASHPGSYGYTF

clone size: NA
D gene: NA
V gene: TRBV5-1
J gene: TRBJ2-5
CDR3 DNA: TGCGCCAGCAGGGACAGCTTCCAAGAGACCCAGTACTTC
CDR3 protein: CASRDSFQETQYF

clone size: NA
D gene: TRBD1
V gene: TRBV7-6
J gene: TRBJ1-1
CDR3 DNA: TGTGCCAGCAGCTTAGGGGGACAGCATAACACTGAAGCTTTCTTT
CDR3 protein: CASSLGGQHNTEAFF

clone size: once
D gene: NA
V gene: TRBV20-1
J gene: TRBJ1-6
CDR3 DNA: TGCAGTGCTGGCGGGAGGTCAACCCTCCACTTT
CDR3 protein: CSAGGRSTLHF

clone size: NA
D gene: TRBD1
V gene: TRBV28
J gene: TRBJ1-5
CDR3 DNA: TGTGCCAGCAGTTTGGTGGATTGGGGACAGGGTGATCAGCCCCAGCATTTT
CDR3 protein: CASSLVDWGQGDQPQHF

clone size: NA
D gene: NA
V gene: TRBV24-1
J gene: TRBJ1-5
CDR3 DNA: TGTGCCACCAGTGAGGAACAGGCGAGCAATCAGCCCCAGCATTTT
CDR3 protein: CATSEEQASNQPQHF

clone size: NA
D gene: NA
V gene: TRBV7-9
J gene: TRBJ2-1
CDR3 DNA: TGTGCCAGCAGCTTTAGCGGACTCTCCTACAATGAGCAGTTCTTC
CDR3 protein: CASSFSGLSYNEQFF

clone size: NA
D gene: NA
V gene: TRBV19
J gene: TRBJ1-5
CDR3 DNA: TGTGCCAGTAGTCTAAAGAGTAGCAATCAGCCCCAGCATTTT
CDR3 protein: CASSLKSSNQPQHF

clone size: NA
D gene: TRBD1
V gene: TRBV28
J gene: TRBJ2-7
CDR3 DNA: TGTGCCAGCAGTTCTCCGGGACAGGACTACGAGCAGTACTTC
CDR3 protein: CASSSPGQDYEQYF

clone size: few
D gene: TRBD1
V gene: TRBV18
J gene: TRBJ1-3
CDR3 DNA: TGTGCCAGCTCGCACCGGGACAGGGGGCTCTTATCGGGAAACACCATATATTTT
CDR3 protein: CASSHRDRGLLSGNTIYF

clone size: NA
D gene: TRBD1
V gene: TRBV5-1
J gene: TRBJ1-6
CDR3 DNA: TGCGCCAGCAGCTTGAACCAGGGACAGGGCGGTTCACCCCTCCACTTT
CDR3 protein: CASSLNQGQGGSPLHF

clone size: NA
D gene: NA
V gene: TRBV28
J gene: TRBJ1-2
CDR3 DNA: TGTGCGACACACCGGGGATTGGGCTATGGCTACACCTTC
CDR3 protein: CATHRGLGYGYTF

clone size: NA
D gene: NA
V gene: TRBV4-3
J gene: TRBJ1-1
CDR3 DNA: TGCGCCAGCAGCCAATACCATCAGGGATCGAACACTGAAGCTTTCTTT
CDR3 protein: CASSQYHQGSNTEAFF

clone size: NA
D gene: TRBD1
V gene: TRBV5-5
J gene: TRBJ1-4
CDR3 DNA: TGTGCCAGCAGCCAAACCGGGACAGGGGTTGAAAAACTGTTTTTT
CDR3 protein: CASSQTGTGVEKLFF

clone size: few
D gene: NA
V gene: TRBV5-6
J gene: TRBJ1-5
CDR3 DNA: TGTGCCAGCAGTTACGGACTGCTCAATCAGCCCCAGCATTTT
CDR3 protein: CASSYGLLNQPQHF

clone size: NA
D gene: NA
V gene: TRBV20-1
J gene: TRBJ2-7
CDR3 DNA: TGCAGTGTCGAGAACTACGAGCAGTACTTC
CDR3 protein: CSVENYEQYF